Shown below are 2 T cell receptor beta chains from a single sample sequenced in a study of shared clonotypes between healthy human individuals. Clones were read by immunoSEQ multiplex PCR, and TCRdb kept only the in-frame ones, dropping some. The sample carries 2 million to 2.5 million clones, 85% to 95% recorded once. The sequencing sample was made of naive CD4+ T cells from PBMCs. Subset meaning: CD45RA+ positively selected. The receptors shown here come from a man aged 18 to 30 in good health. Some clones in this sample may be carry-over from other donors' samples.

The V and J genes are TRBV4-1 and TRBJ1-5; weak D call: TRBD1 (6 bases). In germline, CDR1 is MGHRA, CDR2 YSYEKL. Trimming pared 4 bases from V and 8 bases from J, leaving 21 bases between. The CDR3 spans 16 residues. The CDR3 spells CASSRLQGEAGKPQHF. The CDR3 region has the DNA TGCGCCAGCAGCCGCCTACAGGGAGAAGCTGGAAAGCCCCAGCATTTT.

V and J are TRBV5-1 and TRBJ1-1, with 7 bases fitting TRBD1. J gave up 4 bases and V 2 bases, and 8 bases lay outside the gene matches. The CDR3 length is 15 residues. Germline loops: CDR1 SGHRS, CDR2 YFSETQ. Written as DNA, the CDR3 is TGCGCCAGCAGCTTCTTACAGGGGTTGGTCACTGAAGCTTTCTTT. This encodes CASSFLQGLVTEAFF.